This T cell receptor beta chain was sequenced in a study of human T cells and chemical hapten exposure. Whole-study context: An approximately 2 cm by approximately 2 cm inner upper arm patch received 2% DPC for sensitization.

Sample time point: pre-sensitization, week 0. Described treatment: therapeutic diphenylcyclopropenone sensitization with weekly scalp DPC. Ten or more counts support this clonotype. The CDR3 length is 14 residues. Trimming took off 0 bases at V and 8 bases at J, with 14 bases between the two ends. The germline V gene encodes CDR1 SGHRS and CDR2 YFSETQ. What the library attached to individual cDNA molecules were unique molecular identifiers. Each CDR3 protein gets one entry after TCRdb re-called the RACE reads with MiXCR. Of over 300,000 distinct CDR3 sequences listed, roughly 5.3% are singletons. The sequence came from a woman aged 50 to 65 with alopecia areata. Some clones in this sample may be carry-over from other donors' samples. Sequencing was performed on whole blood, taken in connection with sensitization to the hapten diphenylcyclopropenone (DPC). V gene TRBV5-1 combines with J gene TRBJ1-2, with a possible D match to TRBD1 (6 bases). The CDR3 region has the DNA TGCGCCAGCAGCTTGGAGACAGGTCCAGGGGGCTACACCTTC. It translates to CASSLETGPGGYTF.